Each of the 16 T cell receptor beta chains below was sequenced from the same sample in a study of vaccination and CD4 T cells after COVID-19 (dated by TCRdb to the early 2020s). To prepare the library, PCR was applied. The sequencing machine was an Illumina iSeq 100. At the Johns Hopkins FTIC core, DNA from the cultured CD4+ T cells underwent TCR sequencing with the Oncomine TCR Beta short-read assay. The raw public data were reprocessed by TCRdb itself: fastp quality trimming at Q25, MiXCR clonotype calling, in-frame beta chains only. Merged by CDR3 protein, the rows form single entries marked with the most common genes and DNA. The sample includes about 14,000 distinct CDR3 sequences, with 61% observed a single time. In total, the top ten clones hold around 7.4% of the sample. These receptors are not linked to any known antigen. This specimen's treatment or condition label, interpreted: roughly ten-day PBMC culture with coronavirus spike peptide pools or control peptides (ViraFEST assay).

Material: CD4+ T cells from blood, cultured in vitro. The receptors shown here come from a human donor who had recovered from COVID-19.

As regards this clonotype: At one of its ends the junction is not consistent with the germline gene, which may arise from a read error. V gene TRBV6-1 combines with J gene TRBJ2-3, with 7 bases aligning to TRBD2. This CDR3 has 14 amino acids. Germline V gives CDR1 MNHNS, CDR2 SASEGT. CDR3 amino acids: CTSRGRDSTDTQYF. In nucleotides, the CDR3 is TGTACCAGCAGAGGGAGGGACAGCACAGATACGCAGTATTTT.

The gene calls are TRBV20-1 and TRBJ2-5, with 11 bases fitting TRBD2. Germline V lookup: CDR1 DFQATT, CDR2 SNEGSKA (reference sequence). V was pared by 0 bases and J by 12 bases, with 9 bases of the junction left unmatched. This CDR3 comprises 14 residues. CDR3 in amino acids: CSARDPRTSGLEYF. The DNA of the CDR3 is TGCAGTGCTAGAGATCCGAGGACTAGCGGGCTGGAGTACTTC.

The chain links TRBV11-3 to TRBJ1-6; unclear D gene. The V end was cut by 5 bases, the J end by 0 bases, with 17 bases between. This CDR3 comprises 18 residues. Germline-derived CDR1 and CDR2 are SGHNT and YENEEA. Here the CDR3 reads CASSPSGLRSSYNSPLHF. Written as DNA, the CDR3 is TGTGCCAGCAGCCCCTCGGGCTTGCGGAGCTCCTATAATTCACCCCTCCACTTT.

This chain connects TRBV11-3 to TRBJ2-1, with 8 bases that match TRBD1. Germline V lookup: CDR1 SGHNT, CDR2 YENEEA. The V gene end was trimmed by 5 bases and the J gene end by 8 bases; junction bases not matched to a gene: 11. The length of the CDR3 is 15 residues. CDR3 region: CASSPDRGPLDEQFF. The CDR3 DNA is TGTGCCAGCAGCCCAGACAGGGGCCCCCTGGATGAGCAGTTCTTC.

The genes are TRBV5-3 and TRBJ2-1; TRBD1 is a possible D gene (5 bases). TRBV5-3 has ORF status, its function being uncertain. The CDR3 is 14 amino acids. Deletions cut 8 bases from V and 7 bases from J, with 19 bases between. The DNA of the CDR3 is TGTGCCAGCAGCCAGGGCAGGGTTCTGAATGAGCAGTTCTTC. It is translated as CASSQGRVLNEQFF.

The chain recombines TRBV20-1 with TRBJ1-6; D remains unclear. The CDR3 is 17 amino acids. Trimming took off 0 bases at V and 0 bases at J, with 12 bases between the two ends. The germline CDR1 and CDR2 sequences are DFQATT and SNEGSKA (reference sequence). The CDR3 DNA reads TGCAGTGCTAGAGATTACGGAGGGAGCTCCTATAATTCACCCCTCCACTTT. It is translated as CSARDYGGSSYNSPLHF.

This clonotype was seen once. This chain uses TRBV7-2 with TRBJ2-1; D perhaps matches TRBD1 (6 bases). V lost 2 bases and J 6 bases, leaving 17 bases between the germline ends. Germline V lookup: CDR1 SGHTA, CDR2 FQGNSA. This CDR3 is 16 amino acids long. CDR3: CASSLRTANVRNEQFF. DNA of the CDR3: TGTGCCAGCAGCTTAAGGACAGCGAACGTTCGCAATGAGCAGTTCTTC. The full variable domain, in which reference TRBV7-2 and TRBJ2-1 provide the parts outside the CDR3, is GAGVSQSPSNKVTEKGKDVELRCDPISGHTALYWYRQSLGQGLEFLIYFQGNSAPDKSGLPSDRFSAERTGGSVSTLTIQRTQQEDSAVYLCASSLRTANVRNEQFFGPGTRLTVL.

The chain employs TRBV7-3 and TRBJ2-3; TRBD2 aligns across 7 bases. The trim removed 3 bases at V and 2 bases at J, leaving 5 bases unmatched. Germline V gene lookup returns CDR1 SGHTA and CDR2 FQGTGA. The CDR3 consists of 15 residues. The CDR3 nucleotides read TGTGCCAGCAGCTTGGGACTATATTACACAGATACGCAGTATTTT. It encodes CASSLGLYYTDTQYF.

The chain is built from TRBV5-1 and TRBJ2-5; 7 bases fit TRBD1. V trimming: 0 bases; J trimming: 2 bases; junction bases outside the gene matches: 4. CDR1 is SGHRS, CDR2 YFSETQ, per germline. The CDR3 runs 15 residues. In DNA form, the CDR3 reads TGCGCCAGCAGCTTGGCCTCGGGACAGCAAGAGACCCAGTACTTC. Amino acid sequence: CASSLASGQQETQYF.

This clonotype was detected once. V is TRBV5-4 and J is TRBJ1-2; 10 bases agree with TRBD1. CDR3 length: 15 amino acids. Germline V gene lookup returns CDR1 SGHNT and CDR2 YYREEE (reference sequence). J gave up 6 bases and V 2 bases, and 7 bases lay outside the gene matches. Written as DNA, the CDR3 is TGTGCCAGCAGCTTATACCGGGACAGGGGTAATGGCTACACCTTC. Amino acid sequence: CASSLYRDRGNGYTF. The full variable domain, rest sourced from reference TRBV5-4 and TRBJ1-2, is ETGVTQSPTHLIKTRGQQVTLRCSSQSGHNTVSWYQQALGQGPQFIFQYYREEENGRGNFPPRFSGLQFPNYSSELNVNALELDDSALYLCASSLYRDRGNGYTFGSGTRLTVV.

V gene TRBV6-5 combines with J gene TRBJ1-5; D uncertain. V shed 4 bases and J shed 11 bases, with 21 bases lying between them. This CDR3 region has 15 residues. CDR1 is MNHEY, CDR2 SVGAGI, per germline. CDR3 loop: CASSSAGPTFLAQHF. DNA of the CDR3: TGTGCCAGCAGTTCAGCGGGCCCCACGTTTTTGGCCCAGCATTTT.

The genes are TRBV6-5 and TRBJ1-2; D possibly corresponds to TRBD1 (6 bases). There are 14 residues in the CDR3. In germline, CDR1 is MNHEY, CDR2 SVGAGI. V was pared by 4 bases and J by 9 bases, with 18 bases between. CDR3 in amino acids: CASSLGGGESSYTF. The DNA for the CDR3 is TGTGCCAGCAGTTTAGGGGGTGGTGAGTCTAGCTACACCTTC.

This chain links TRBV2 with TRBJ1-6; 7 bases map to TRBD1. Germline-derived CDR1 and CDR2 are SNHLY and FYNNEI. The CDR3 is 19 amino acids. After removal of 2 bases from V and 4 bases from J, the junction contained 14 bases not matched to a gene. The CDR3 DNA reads TGTGCCAGCAGTGAAAGGTTACAGGGGCGTCCCACTTATAATTCACCCCTCCACTTT. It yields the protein CASSERLQGRPTYNSPLHF.

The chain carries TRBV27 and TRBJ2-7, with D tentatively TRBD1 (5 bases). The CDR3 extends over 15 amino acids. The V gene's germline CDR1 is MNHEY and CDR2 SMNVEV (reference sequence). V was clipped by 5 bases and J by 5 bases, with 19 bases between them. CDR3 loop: CASSPRQPGRNEQYF. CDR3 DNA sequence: TGTGCCAGCAGTCCCCGACAGCCAGGGCGTAACGAGCAGTACTTC.

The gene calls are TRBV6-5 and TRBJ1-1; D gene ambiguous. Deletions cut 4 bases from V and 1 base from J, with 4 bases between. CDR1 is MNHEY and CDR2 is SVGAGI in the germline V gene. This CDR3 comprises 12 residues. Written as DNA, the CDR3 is TGTGCCAGCAGTTCGTGGAACACTGAAGCTTTCTTT. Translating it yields CASSSWNTEAFF.

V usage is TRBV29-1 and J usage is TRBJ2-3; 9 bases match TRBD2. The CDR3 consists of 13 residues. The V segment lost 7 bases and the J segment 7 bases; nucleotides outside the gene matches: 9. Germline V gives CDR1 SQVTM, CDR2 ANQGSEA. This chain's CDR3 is CSAQTSGANTQYF. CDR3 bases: TGCAGCGCCCAGACTAGCGGTGCTAATACGCAGTATTTT.